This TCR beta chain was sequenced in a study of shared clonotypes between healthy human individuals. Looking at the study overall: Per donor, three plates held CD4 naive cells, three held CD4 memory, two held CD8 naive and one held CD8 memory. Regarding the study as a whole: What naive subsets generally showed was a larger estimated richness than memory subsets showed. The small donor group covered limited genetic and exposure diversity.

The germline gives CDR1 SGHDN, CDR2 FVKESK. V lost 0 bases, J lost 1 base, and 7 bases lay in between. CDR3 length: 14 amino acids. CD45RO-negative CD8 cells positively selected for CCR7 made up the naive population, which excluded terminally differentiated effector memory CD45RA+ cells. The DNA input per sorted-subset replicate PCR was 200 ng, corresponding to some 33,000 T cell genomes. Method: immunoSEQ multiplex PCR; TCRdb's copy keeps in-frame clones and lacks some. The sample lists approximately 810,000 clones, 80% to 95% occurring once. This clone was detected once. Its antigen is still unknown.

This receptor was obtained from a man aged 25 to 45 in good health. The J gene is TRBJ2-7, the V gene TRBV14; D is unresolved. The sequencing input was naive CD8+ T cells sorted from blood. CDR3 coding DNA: TGTGCCAGCAGCCAAGATCAACATTCCTACGAGCAGTACTTC. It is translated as CASSQDQHSYEQYF. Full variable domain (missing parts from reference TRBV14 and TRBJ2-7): EAGVTQFPSHSVIEKGQTVTLRCDPISGHDNLYWYRRVMGKEIKFLLHFVKESKQDESGMPNNRFLAERTGGTYSTLKVQPAELEDSGVYFCASSQDQHSYEQYFGPGTRLTVT.